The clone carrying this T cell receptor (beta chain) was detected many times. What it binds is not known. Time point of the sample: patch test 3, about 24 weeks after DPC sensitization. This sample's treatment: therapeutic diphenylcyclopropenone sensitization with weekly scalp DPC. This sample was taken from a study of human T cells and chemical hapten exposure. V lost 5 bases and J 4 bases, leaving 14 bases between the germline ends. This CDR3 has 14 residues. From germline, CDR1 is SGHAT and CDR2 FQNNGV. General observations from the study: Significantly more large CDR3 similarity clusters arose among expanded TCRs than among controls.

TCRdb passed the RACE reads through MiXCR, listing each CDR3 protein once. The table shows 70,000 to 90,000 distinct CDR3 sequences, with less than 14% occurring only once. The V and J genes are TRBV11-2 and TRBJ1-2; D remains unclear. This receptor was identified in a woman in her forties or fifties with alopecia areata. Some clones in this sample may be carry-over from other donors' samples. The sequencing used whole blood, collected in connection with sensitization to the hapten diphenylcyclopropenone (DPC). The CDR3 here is CASSPIAGGYGYTF. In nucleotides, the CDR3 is TGTGCCAGCAGCCCCATAGCAGGAGGCTATGGCTACACCTTC.